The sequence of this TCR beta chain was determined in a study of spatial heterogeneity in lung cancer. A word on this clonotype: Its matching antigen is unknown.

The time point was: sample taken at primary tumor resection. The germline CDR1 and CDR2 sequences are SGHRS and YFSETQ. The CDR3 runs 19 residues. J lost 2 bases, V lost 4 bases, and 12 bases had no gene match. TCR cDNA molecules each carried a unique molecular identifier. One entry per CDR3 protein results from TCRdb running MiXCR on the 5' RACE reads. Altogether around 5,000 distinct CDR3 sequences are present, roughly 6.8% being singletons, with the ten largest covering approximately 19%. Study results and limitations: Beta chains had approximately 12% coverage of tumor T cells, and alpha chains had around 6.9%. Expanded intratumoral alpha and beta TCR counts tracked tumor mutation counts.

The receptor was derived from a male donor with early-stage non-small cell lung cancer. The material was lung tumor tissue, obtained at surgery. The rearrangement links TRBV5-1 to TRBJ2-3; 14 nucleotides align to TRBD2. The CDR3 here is CASSTTGTSGSWNTDTQYF. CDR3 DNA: TGCGCCAGCAGCACAACCGGGACTAGCGGGAGTTGGAACACAGATACGCAGTATTTT.